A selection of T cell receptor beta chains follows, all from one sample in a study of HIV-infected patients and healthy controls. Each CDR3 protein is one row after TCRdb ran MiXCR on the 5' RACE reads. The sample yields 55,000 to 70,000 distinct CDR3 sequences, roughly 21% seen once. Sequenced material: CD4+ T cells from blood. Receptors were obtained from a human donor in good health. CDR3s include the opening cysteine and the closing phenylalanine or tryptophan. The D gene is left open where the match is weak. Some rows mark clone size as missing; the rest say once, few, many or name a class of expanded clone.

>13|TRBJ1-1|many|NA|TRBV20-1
CSAGGGVNTEAFF
TGCAGTGCTGGTGGGGGCGTGAACACTGAAGCTTTCTTT
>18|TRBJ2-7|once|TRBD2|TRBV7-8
CASSMPGGLAGFSYEQYF
TGTGCCAGCAGCATGCCCGGGGGGCTAGCGGGCTTCTCCTACGAGCAGTACTTC
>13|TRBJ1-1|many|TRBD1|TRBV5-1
CASSMIPGQEAFF
TGCGCCAGCAGCATGATTCCGGGACAGGAAGCTTTCTTT
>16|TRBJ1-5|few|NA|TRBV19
CASSLYSSYSNQPQHF
TGTGCCAGTAGTTTGTACAGCTCCTATAGCAATCAGCCCCAGCATTTT
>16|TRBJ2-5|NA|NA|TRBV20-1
CSATPMRGEYQETQYF
TGCAGTGCAACCCCTATGAGGGGAGAGTATCAAGAGACCCAGTACTTC
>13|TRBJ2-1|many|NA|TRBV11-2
CASSLGRFNEQFF
TGTGCCAGCAGCTTAGGCCGTTTCAATGAGCAGTTCTTC
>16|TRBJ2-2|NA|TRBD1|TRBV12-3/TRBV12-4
CASSLTRTGQGGELFF
TGTGCCAGCAGTCTGACCCGGACAGGACAGGGCGGGGAGCTGTTTTTT
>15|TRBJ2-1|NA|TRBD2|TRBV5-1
CASSPISGAYNEQFF
TGCGCCAGCAGCCCAATTAGCGGGGCTTACAATGAGCAGTTCTTC
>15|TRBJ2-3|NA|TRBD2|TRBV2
CASSRTSGGVDTQYF
TGTGCCAGCAGTAGGACTAGCGGGGGGGTGGATACGCAGTATTTT
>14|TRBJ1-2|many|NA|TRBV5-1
CASSLGGRDYGYTF
TGCGCCAGCAGCTTGGGAGGCCGGGACTATGGCTACACCTTC
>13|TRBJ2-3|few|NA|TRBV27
CATQRVSTDTQYF
TGTGCCACCCAACGGGTCAGCACAGATACGCAGTATTTT
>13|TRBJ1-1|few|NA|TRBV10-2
CASRTGSGTEAFF
TGCGCCAGCAGGACAGGAAGTGGGACTGAAGCTTTCTTT
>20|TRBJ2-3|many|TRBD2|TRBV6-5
CASSPPGLANRRGDMDTQYF
TGTGCCAGCAGCCCTCCGGGACTAGCTAATCGACGGGGAGACATGGATACGCAGTATTTT
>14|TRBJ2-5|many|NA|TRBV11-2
CASSPMAVPETQYF
TGTGCCAGCAGCCCGATGGCAGTCCCCGAGACCCAGTACTTC
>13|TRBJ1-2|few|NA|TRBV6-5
CASSYSLGAGYTF
TGTGCCAGCAGTTACTCGCTTGGGGCAGGCTACACCTTC
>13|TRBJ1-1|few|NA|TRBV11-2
CASSPTRDTEAFF
TGTGCCAGCAGCCCCACGAGGGATACTGAAGCTTTCTTT
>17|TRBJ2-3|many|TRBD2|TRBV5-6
CASSLTIAGGPRNTQYF
TGTGCCAGCAGCTTGACAATAGCGGGAGGGCCGAGGAATACGCAGTATTTT